The clone carrying this TCR beta chain was observed a few times. Using immunoSEQ multiplex PCR, the repertoire was profiled, and TCRdb retains in-frame clones only, with some absent. The profile covers roughly 130,000 clones, with approximately 87% appearing a single time and 2.9% taken by the ten largest. This entry comes from a study of cytomegalovirus exposure and HLA in healthy donors. This CDR3 comprises 14 residues. CDR1 SGHTA and CDR2 FQGNSA come from the germline V gene. Trimming removed 4 bases at V and 4 bases at J, with 10 bases between. Sequenced sample: PBMCs. The rearrangement joins TRBV7-2 to TRBJ2-2, with a tentative D call TRBD1 (5 bases). The clonotype comes from a man between 18 and 35 years old in good health and CMV-seronegative. CDR3 in amino acids: CASSSQVTTGELFF. The DNA for the CDR3 is TGTGCCAGCAGCTCACAGGTTACCACCGGGGAGCTGTTTTTT.